This entry describes one T cell receptor (beta chain). These data originate in a study of cytotoxic CD8 clonotypes in ibrutinib-treated CLL. Generated by immunoSEQ multiplex PCR, the TCRdb table keeps only in-frame clones and is missing some. The sample comprises tens of thousands of clones, approximately 57% of which are singletons, and roughly 15% rests with the top ten. CDR3 length: 13 amino acids. V was shortened by 7 bases and J by 2 bases, with 10 bases between the two germline ends. The germline V gene encodes CDR1 LNHDA and CDR2 SQIVND (reference sequence). V is TRBV19 and J is TRBJ2-3; the D gene is possibly TRBD1 (6 bases). Sequenced here: PBMCs, sampled after 12 months of ibrutinib treatment. The receptor was derived from a human donor with chronic lymphocytic leukemia. The DNA of the CDR3 is TGTGCCAGTAATAAGGGGGTCACAGATACGCAGTATTTT. Its protein is CASNKGVTDTQYF.